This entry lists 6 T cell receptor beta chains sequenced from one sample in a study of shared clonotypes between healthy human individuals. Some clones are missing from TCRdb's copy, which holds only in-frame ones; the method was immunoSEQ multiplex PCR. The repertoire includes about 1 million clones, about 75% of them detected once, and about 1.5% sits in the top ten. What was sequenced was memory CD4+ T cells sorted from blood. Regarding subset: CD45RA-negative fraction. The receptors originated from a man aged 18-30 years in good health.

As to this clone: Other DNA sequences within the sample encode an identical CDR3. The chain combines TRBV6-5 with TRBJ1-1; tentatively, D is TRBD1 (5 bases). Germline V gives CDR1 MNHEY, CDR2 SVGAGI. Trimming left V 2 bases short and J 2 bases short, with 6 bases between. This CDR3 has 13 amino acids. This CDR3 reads CASSYQGNTEAFF. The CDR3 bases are TGTGCCAGCAGTTACCAGGGAAACACTGAAGCTTTCTTT.

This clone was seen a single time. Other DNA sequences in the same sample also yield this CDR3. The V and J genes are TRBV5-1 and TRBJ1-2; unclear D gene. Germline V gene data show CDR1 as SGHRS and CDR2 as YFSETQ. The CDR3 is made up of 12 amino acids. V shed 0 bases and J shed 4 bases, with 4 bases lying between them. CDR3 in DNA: TGCGCCAGCAGCTTGGAAAGCTATGGCTACACCTTC. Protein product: CASSLESYGYTF. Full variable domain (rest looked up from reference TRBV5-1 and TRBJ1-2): KAGVTQTPRYLIKTRGQQVTLSCSPISGHRSVSWYQQTPGQGLQFLFEYFSETQRNKGNFPGRFSGRQFSNSRSEMNVSTLELGDSALYLCASSLESYGYTFGSGTRLTVV.

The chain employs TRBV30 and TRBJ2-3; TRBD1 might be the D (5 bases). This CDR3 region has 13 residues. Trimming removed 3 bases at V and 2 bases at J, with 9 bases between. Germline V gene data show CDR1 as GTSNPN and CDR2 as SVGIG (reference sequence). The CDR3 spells CAWRLGVTDTQYF. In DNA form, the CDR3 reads TGTGCCTGGAGGTTAGGGGTCACAGATACGCAGTATTTT. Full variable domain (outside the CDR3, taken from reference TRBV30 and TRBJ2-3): SQTIHQWPATLVQPVGSPLSLECTVEGTSNPNLYWYRQAAGRGLQLLFYSVGIGQISSEVPQNLSASRPQDRQFILSSKKLLLSDSGFYLCAWRLGVTDTQYFGPGTRLTVL.

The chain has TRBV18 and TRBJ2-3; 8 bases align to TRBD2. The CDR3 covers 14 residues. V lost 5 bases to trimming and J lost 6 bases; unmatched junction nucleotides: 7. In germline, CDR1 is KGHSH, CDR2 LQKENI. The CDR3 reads CASSSGSDRDTQYF. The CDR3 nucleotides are TGTGCCAGCTCAAGCGGGAGCGACCGGGATACGCAGTATTTT.

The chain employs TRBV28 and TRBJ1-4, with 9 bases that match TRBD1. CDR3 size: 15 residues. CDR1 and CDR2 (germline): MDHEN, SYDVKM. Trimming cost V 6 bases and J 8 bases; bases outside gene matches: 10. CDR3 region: CASSPSGQGDEKLFF. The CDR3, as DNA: TGTGCCAGCAGCCCATCGGGACAGGGAGACGAAAAACTGTTTTTT.

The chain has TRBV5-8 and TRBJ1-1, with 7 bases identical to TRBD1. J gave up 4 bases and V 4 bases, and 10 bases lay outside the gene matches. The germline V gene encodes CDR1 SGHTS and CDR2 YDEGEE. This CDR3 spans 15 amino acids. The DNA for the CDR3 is TGTGCCAGCAGCCATACAGGGGTATGGGGCACTGAAGCTTTCTTT. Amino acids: CASSHTGVWGTEAFF.